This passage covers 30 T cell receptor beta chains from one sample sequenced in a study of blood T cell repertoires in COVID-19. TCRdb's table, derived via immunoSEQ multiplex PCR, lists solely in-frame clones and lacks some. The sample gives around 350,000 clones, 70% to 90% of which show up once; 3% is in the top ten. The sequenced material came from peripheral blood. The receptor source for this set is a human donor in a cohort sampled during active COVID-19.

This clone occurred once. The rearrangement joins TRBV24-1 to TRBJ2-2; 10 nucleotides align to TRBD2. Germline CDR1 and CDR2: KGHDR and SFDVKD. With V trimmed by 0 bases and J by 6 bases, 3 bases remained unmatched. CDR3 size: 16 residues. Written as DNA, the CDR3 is TGTGCCACCAGTGATTTGCCCGGGACTAGCGCCGGGGAGCTGTTTTTT. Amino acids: CATSDLPGTSAGELFF.

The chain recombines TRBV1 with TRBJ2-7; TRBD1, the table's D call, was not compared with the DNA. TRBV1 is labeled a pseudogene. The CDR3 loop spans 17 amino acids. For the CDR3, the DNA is TGCACCAGCAGCCAAGATCTAGGACAGGGCATCTCCTACGAGCAGTACTTC. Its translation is CTSSQDLGQGISYEQYF.

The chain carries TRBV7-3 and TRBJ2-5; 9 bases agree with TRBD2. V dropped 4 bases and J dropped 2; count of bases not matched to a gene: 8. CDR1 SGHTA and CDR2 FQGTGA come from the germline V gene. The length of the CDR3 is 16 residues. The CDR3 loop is CASSSIPAGGQETQYF. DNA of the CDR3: TGTGCCAGCAGCTCCATTCCTGCGGGGGGGCAAGAGACCCAGTACTTC. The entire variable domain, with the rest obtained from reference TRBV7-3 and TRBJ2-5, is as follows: GAGVSQTPSNKVTEKGKYVELRCDPISGHTALYWYRQSLGQGPEFLIYFQGTGAADDSGLPNDRFFAVRPEGSVSTLKIQRTERGDSAVYLCASSSIPAGGQETQYFGPGTRLLVL.

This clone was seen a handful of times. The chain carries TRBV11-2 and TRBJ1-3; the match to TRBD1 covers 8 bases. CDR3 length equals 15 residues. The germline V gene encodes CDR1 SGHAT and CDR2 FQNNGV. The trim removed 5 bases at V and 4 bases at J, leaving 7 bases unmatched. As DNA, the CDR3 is TGTGCCAGCAGCCTCAGGGGGCTCGACGGAAACACCATATATTTT. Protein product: CASSLRGLDGNTIYF.

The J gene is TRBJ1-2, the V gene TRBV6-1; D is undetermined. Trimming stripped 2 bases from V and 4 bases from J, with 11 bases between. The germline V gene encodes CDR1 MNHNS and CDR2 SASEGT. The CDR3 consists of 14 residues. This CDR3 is CASSENHRVYGYTF. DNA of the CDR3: TGTGCCAGCAGTGAAAACCACCGCGTCTATGGCTACACCTTC.

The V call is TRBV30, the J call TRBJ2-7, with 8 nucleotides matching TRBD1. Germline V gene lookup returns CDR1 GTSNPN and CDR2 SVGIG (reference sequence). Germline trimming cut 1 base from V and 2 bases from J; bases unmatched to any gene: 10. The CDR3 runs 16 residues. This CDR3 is CAWSALWDRTTYEQYF. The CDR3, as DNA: TGTGCCTGGAGTGCTTTGTGGGACAGGACCACCTACGAGCAGTACTTC.

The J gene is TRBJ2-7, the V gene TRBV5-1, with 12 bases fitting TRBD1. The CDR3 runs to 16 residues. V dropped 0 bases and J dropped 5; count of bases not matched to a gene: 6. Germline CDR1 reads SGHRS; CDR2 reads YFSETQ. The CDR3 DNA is TGCGCCAGCAGCTTGGAGGTGGGACAGGGGGCAAACGAGCAGTACTTC. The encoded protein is CASSLEVGQGANEQYF.

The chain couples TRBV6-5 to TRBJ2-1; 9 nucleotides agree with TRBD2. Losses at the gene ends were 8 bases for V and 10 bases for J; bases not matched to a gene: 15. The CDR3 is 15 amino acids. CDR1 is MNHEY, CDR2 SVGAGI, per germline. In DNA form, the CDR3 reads TGTGCCAGCGGCCGGGGGCGGGGGGGCAAAGAAGAGCAGTTCTTC. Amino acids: CASGRGRGGKEEQFF.

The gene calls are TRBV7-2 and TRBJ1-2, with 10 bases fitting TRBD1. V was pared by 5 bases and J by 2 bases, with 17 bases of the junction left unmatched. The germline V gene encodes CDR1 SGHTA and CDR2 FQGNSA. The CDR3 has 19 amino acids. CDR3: CASSRSDRLTGGGNYGYTF. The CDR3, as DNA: TGTGCCAGCAGCAGGTCGGACAGATTGACAGGGGGCGGGAACTATGGCTACACCTTC. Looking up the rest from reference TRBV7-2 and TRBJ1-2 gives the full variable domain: GAGVSQSPSNKVTEKGKDVELRCDPISGHTALYWYRQSLGQGLEFLIYFQGNSAPDKSGLPSDRFSAERTGGSVSTLTIQRTQQEDSAVYLCASSRSDRLTGGGNYGYTFGSGTRLTVV.

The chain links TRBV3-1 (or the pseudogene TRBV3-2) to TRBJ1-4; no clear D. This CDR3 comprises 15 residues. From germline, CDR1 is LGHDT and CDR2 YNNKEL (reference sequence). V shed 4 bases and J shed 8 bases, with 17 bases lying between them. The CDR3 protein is CASSPETAREEKLFF. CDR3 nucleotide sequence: TGTGCCAGCAGCCCCGAGACCGCACGGGAGGAAAAACTGTTTTTT.

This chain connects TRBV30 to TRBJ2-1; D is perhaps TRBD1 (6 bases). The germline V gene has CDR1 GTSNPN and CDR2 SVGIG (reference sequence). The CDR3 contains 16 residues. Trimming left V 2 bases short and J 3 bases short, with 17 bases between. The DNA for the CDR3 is TGTGCCTGGAGTTATACAGGGTTCGGTATCTACAATGAGCAGTTCTTC. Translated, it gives CAWSYTGFGIYNEQFF.

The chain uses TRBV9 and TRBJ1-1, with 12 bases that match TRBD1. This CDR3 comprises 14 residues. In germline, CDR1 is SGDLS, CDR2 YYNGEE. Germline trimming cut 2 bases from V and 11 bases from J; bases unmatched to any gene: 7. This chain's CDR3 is CASSVRDRGQFAFF. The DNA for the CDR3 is TGTGCCAGCAGCGTCAGGGACAGGGGGCAATTTGCTTTCTTT.

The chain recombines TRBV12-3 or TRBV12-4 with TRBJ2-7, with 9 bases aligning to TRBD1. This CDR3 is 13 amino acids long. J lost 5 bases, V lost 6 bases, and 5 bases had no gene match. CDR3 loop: CASSTTGGNEQYF. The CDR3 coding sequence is TGTGCCAGCAGCACGACAGGGGGTAACGAGCAGTACTTC.

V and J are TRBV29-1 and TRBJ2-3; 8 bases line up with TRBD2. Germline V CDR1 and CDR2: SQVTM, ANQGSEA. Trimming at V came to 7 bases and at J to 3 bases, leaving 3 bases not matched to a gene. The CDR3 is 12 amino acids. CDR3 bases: TGCAGCGCCTTAGCGGGAACAGATACGCAGTATTTT. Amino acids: CSALAGTDTQYF.

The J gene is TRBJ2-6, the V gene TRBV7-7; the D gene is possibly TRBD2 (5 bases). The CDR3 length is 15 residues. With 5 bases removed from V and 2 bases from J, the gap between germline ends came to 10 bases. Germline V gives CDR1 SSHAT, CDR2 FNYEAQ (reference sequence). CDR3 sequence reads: CASSPPGAGANVLTF. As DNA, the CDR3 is TGTGCCAGCAGCCCCCCCGGGGCTGGGGCCAACGTCCTGACTTTC.

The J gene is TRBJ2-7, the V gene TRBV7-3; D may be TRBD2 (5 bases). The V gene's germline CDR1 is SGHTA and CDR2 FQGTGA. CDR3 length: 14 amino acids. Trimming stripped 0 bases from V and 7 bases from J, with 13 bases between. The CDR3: CASSLTSGMGEQYF. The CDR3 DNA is TGTGCCAGCAGCTTAACGTCCGGGATGGGTGAGCAGTACTTC.

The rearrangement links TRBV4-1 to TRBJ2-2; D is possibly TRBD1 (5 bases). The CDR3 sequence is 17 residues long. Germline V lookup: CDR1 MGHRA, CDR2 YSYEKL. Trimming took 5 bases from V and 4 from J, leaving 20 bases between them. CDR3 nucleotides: TGCGCCAGCAGCTTATATGTCTTGGCAAGGGGCACCGGGGAGCTGTTTTTT. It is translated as CASSLYVLARGTGELFF.

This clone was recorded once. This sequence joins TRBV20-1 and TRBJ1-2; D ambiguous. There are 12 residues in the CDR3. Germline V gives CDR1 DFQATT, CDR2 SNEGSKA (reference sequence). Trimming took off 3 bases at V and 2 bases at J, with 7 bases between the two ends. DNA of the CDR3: TGCAGTGCTAGTCACACGAACTATGGCTACACCTTC. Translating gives CSASHTNYGYTF.

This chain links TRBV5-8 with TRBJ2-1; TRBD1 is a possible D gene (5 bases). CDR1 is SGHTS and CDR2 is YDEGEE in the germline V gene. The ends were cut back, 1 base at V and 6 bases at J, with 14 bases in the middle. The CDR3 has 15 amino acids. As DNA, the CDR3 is TGTGCCAGCAGCTTGAGCCAGGGTGGCCTCAATGAGCAGTTCTTC. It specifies CASSLSQGGLNEQFF.

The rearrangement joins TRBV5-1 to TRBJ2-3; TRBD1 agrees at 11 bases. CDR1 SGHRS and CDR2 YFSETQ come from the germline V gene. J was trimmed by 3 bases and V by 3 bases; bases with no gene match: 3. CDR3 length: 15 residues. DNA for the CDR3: TGCGCCAGCAGCTCGGGGACAGGGGGGACAGATACGCAGTATTTT. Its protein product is CASSSGTGGTDTQYF.

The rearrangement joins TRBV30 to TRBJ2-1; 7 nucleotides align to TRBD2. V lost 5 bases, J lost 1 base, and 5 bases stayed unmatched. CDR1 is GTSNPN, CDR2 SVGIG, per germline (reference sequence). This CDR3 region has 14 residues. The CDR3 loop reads CAWSDGGSYNEQFF. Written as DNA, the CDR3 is TGTGCCTGGTCCGACGGGGGGTCCTACAATGAGCAGTTCTTC.

The CDR3 region is CASSLVGRGGDEQYF. The CDR3 coding sequence is TGTGCCAGCAGCTTGGTAGGGCGGGGCGGGGACGAGCAGTACTTC. The chain carries TRBV5-5 and TRBJ2-7; D possibly corresponds to TRBD2 (6 bases). The CDR3 is 15 residues long. The V gene lost 0 bases and the J gene lost 5 bases, with 15 bases spanning the gap. Germline V gene lookup returns CDR1 SGHKS and CDR2 YYEKEE (reference sequence).

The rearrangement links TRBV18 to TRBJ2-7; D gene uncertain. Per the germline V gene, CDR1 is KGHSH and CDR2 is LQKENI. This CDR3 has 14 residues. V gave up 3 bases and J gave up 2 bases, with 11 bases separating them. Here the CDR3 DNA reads TGTGCCAGCTCACCCGAACAAAGTACCTACGAGCAGTACTTC. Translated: CASSPEQSTYEQYF.

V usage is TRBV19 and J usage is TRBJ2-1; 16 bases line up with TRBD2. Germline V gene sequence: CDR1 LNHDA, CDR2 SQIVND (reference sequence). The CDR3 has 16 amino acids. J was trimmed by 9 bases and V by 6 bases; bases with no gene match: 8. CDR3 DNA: TGTGCCAGTAGGAGGACCGGGACTAGCGGGAGGGGTGAGCAGTTCTTC. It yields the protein CASRRTGTSGRGEQFF.

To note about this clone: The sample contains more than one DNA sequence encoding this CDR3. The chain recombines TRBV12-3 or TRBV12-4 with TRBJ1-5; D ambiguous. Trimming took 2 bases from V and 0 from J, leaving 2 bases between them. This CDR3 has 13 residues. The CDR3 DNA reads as TGTGCCAGCAGTTTATATAGCAATCAGCCCCAGCATTTT. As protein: CASSLYSNQPQHF.

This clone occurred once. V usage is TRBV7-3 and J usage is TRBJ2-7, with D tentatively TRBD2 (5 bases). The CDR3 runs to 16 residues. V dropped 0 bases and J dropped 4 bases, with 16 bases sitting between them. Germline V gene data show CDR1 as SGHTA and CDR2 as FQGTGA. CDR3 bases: TGTGCCAGCAGCTTAACTGGGCGGGTCCAACCATACGAGCAGTACTTC. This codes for CASSLTGRVQPYEQYF.

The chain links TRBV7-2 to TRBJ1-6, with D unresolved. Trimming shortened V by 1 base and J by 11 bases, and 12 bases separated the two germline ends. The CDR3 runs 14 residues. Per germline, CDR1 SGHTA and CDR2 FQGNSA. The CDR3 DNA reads TGTGCCAGCAGCTTAGGCGGGGATGGGACACCCCTCCACTTT. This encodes CASSLGGDGTPLHF. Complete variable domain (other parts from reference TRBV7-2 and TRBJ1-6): GAGVSQSPSNKVTEKGKDVELRCDPISGHTALYWYRQSLGQGLEFLIYFQGNSAPDKSGLPSDRFSAERTGGSVSTLTIQRTQQEDSAVYLCASSLGGDGTPLHFGNGTRLTVT.

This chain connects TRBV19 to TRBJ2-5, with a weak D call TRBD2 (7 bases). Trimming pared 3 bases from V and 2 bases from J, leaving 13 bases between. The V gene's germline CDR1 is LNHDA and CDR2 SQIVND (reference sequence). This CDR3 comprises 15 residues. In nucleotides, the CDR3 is TGTGCCAGTAGTATCCCGGGGGGCGGTCAAGAGACCCAGTACTTC. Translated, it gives CASSIPGGGQETQYF.

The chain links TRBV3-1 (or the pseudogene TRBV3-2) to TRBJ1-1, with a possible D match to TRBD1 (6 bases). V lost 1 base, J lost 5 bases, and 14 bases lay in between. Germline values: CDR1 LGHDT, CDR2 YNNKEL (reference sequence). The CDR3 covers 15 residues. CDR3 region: CASSQVAGGGTEAFF. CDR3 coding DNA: TGTGCCAGCAGCCAAGTCGCGGGGGGCGGAACTGAAGCTTTCTTT.

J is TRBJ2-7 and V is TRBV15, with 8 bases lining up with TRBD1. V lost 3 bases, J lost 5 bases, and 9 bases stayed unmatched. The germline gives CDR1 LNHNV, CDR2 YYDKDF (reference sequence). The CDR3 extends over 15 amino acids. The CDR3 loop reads CATSRVRGRGDEQYF. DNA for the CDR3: TGTGCCACCAGCAGGGTCAGGGGGCGAGGCGACGAGCAGTACTTC.